The clone carrying this T cell receptor (beta chain) was seen once. This sample is drawn from a study of blood T cell repertoires in COVID-19. Trimming took off 5 bases at V and 10 bases at J, with 18 bases between the two ends. Germline values: CDR1 SGHDT, CDR2 YYEEEE. The CDR3 sequence is 13 residues long. Study processing details: Estimated nucleated cell counts came from reference gene primer amplification. Sequencing was performed with immunoSEQ multiplex PCR; in TCRdb, only in-frame clones are kept and a portion is missing. The V and J calls and clone size are taken from that table; D and trimming were inferred from the DNA. The table lists roughly 78,000 clones, approximately 82% of them singletons, with over 15% in the top ten.

Sequenced input: peripheral blood. The clonotype was recovered from an elderly woman with acute or convalescent COVID-19. The chain joins TRBV5-6 to TRBJ1-2; weak D call: TRBD1 (6 bases). CDR3 residues: CASSRDRLDAYTF. The CDR3 DNA reads as TGTGCCAGCAGTCGCGACAGGTTGGATGCCTACACCTTC.